The 26 T cell receptor beta chains below were found in one sample sequenced in a study of T cells expressing NK-cell markers (dated by TCRdb to the early 2020s). The method behind the library was 5' RACE. Sequencing relied on an Illumina HiSeq 2000. TCRdb reprocessed the reads into one record per CDR3 protein sequence, lacking DNA. The sample's own table lists almost 450,000 distinct CDR3 sequences. The ten largest clones capture about 7.3% of the sample. The sample comprised blood T cells: a sorted CD56 or NKG2C T cell subset, CD4+ or CD8+ T cells, or bulk PBMC T cells (not recorded which). The origin of the receptors is a woman between 18 and 75 years old in good health.

The chain joins TRBV28 to TRBJ2-7; the D gene TCRdb calls, TRBD1, cannot be checked with no DNA. Germline CDR1 is MDHEN and CDR2 is SYDVKM. The CDR3 totals 15 residues. CDR3 in amino acids: CASSSPGTGGHEQYF.

V is TRBV5-6 and J is TRBJ1-1; TCRdb picks TRBD1, but there is no DNA to check that call. Germline CDR1 and CDR2: SGHDT and YYEEEE. This CDR3 has 14 residues. The CDR3 protein is CASSLALQGVQAFF. The complete variable domain, with remaining parts taken from reference TRBV5-6 and TRBJ1-1, reads DAGVTQSPTHLIKTRGQQVTLRCSPKSGHDTVSWYQQALGQGPQFIFQYYEEEERQRGNFPDRFSGHQFPNYSSELNVNALLLGDSALYLCASSLALQGVQAFFGQGTRLTVV.

The V gene is TRBV12-3 or TRBV12-4, the J gene TRBJ1-3; TCRdb reports TRBD1, a call that lacks DNA to check it against. The CDR3 is 14 amino acids. CDR3 amino acids: CASSFGGSGNTIYF.

The gene calls are TRBV12-3 or TRBV12-4 and TRBJ1-2. The CDR3 sequence is 14 residues long. The CDR3 loop is CASSPRTYNYGYTF.

This chain links TRBV6-1 with TRBJ2-7; TCRdb calls TRBD1, which cannot be checked without DNA. Germline V CDR1 and CDR2: MNHNS, SASEGT. The CDR3 contains 13 residues. The CDR3 spells CASSRESTYEQYF.

The rearrangement links TRBV6-1 to TRBJ2-4; TCRdb reports TRBD1, a call that lacks DNA to check it against. This CDR3 has 15 residues. Germline CDR1 reads MNHNS; CDR2 reads SASEGT. The CDR3 is CASTEDRVDTGRQYF.

The CDR3 is CASSPDRPKANYGYTF. V gene TRBV7-2 combines with J gene TRBJ1-2; the D call from TCRdb, TRBD1, cannot be confirmed without DNA. Germline lookup yields CDR1 SGHTA and CDR2 FQGNSA. The CDR3 totals 16 residues.

V and J are TRBV7-2 and TRBJ2-7. The CDR3 contains 14 residues. Germline V gene lookup returns CDR1 SGHTA and CDR2 FQGNSA. CDR3 residues: CASSLFQTPYEQYF. The complete variable domain, with remaining parts taken from reference TRBV7-2 and TRBJ2-7, reads GAGVSQSPSNKVTEKGKDVELRCDPISGHTALYWYRQSLGQGLEFLIYFQGNSAPDKSGLPSDRFSAERTGGSVSTLTIQRTQQEDSAVYLCASSLFQTPYEQYFGPGTRLTVT.

The gene calls are TRBV24-1 and TRBJ2-3; as DNA is missing, the TRBD1 call by TCRdb cannot be tested. Germline V CDR1 and CDR2: KGHDR, SFDVKD. The CDR3 is 13 amino acids. CDR3 amino acids: CATSDSWGDTQYF.

The V and J genes are TRBV6-1 and TRBJ2-5; lacking DNA, the TRBD2 call made by TCRdb goes unchecked. Germline V gives CDR1 MNHNS, CDR2 SASEGT. The length of the CDR3 is 14 residues. CDR3 protein: CALSPSGSAETQYF.

The chain couples TRBV18 to TRBJ2-5; TCRdb names TRBD2, which stays unverified in the absence of DNA. Germline loops: CDR1 KGHSH, CDR2 LQKENI. The CDR3 is 15 residues long. This CDR3 reads CASSSRGLLQETQYF.

The chain links TRBV4-3 to TRBJ1-6; TCRdb reports TRBD1, a call that lacks DNA to check it against. This CDR3 region has 15 residues. Germline loops: CDR1 LGHNA, CDR2 YSLEER. CDR3 loop: CASSQEGPYLSPLHF.

This sequence joins TRBV12-3 or TRBV12-4 and TRBJ2-5; there is no DNA to check the TCRdb D call of TRBD2. The CDR3 extends over 16 amino acids. This chain's CDR3 is CASSPTSGGAGETQYF.

The chain's CDR3 is CASSLAGVYIGTDTQYF. The chain links TRBV6-2 or TRBV6-3 to TRBJ2-3; TCRdb returns TRBD2, unconfirmable since there is no DNA. This CDR3 is 17 amino acids long. From germline, CDR1 is MNHEY and CDR2 SVGEGT.

The chain carries TRBV3-1 and TRBJ1-1; TCRdb selects TRBD1, and the lack of DNA leaves this call unchecked. CDR3 length: 15 amino acids. Germline CDR1 reads LGHDT; CDR2 reads YNNKEL (reference sequence). This chain's CDR3 is CASSPFGGRETEAFF. Full variable domain (outside the CDR3, taken from reference TRBV3-1 and TRBJ1-1): DTAVSQTPKYLVTQMGNDKSIKCEQNLGHDTMYWYKQDSKKFLKIMFSYNNKELIINETVPNRFSPKSPDKAHLNLHINSLELGDSAVYFCASSPFGGRETEAFFGQGTRLTVV.

The rearrangement links TRBV11-2 to TRBJ2-4. The CDR3 sequence is 14 residues long. Germline CDR1 is SGHAT and CDR2 is FQNNGV. This CDR3 reads CASSLGLTKNIQYF.

V gene TRBV5-5 combines with J gene TRBJ2-1. This CDR3 region has 14 residues. From germline, CDR1 is SGHKS and CDR2 YYEKEE (reference sequence). The CDR3 protein is CASTLGWEMAEQFF.

The chain is built from TRBV4-3 and TRBJ2-7; the TCRdb call, TRBD1, lacks DNA for checking. Per the germline V gene, CDR1 is LGHNA and CDR2 is YSLEER. This CDR3 region has 17 residues. CDR3 region: CASSQDRRTASFYEQYF.

The V and J genes are TRBV20-1 and TRBJ2-7; TCRdb's assignment of TRBD1 cannot be checked, as there is no DNA. The CDR3 covers 14 residues. Germline values: CDR1 DFQATT, CDR2 SNEGSKA (reference sequence). CDR3 loop: CRAVRDPRKVEQYF.

The gene calls are TRBV7-2 and TRBJ1-1. There are 14 residues in the CDR3. CDR1 is SGHTA, CDR2 FQGNSA, per germline. CDR3 in amino acids: CASSPFKLNTEAFF. Supplemented by reference TRBV7-2 and TRBJ1-1, the full variable domain reads GAGVSQSPSNKVTEKGKDVELRCDPISGHTALYWYRQSLGQGLEFLIYFQGNSAPDKSGLPSDRFSAERTGGSVSTLTIQRTQQEDSAVYLCASSPFKLNTEAFFGQGTRLTVV.

V gene TRBV3-1 combines with J gene TRBJ1-3; the TCRdb D gene call, TRBD1, has no DNA to confirm it. In germline, CDR1 is LGHDT, CDR2 YNNKEL (reference sequence). The CDR3 extends over 16 amino acids. Here the CDR3 reads CASSAQRGGFGNTIYF.

This chain joins TRBV5-6 and TRBJ2-2; TCRdb picks TRBD1, but there is no DNA to check that call. Germline lookup yields CDR1 SGHDT and CDR2 YYEEEE. The CDR3 runs to 15 residues. The CDR3 loop is CASSPPKTGPGELFF.

The genes are TRBV7-2 and TRBJ1-1; TCRdb reports TRBD1, a call that lacks DNA to check it against. Germline V gene data show CDR1 as SGHTA and CDR2 as FQGNSA. The CDR3 extends over 16 amino acids. The CDR3 loop reads CASSPAPGGPNTEAFF.

CDR3 loop: CASSLQDRPGTQYF. This chain links TRBV7-2 with TRBJ2-5; TCRdb's D call, TRBD1, is unchecked because there is no DNA. The CDR3 has 14 amino acids. CDR1 and CDR2 (germline): SGHTA, FQGNSA.

The rearrangement uses TRBV19 and TRBJ1-1; TCRdb proposes TRBD1, but this gene call is untestable without DNA. The CDR3 has 13 residues. Germline V gene data show CDR1 as LNHDA and CDR2 as SQIVND (reference sequence). The CDR3 reads CASSIVQGSEAFF.

The chain links TRBV29-1 to TRBJ1-2. This CDR3 spans 17 amino acids. Germline V gives CDR1 SQVTM, CDR2 ANQGSEA. CDR3 in amino acids: CSVEGETGTPWGYGYTF.